This TCR beta chain is from a study of blood T cell repertoires in COVID-19. Study details: Acute and convalescent COVID-19 samples came from the United States, Italy and Spain. The cDNA or gDNA used as material had been derived from T cells, B-cell-depleted T cells, or PBMCs.

This clone was seen only once. Data came from immunoSEQ multiplex PCR; TCRdb stores just in-frame clones and leaves some out. The sample lists some 150,000 clones, 80% to 85% occurring once. This TCR came from a human donor with acute or convalescent COVID-19. The donor label of this sample is uncertain. The sequenced sample consisted of peripheral blood.

For the CDR3, the DNA is TGTGCCAGCAGCCCGAGACCGGGATCCACAGATACGCAGTATTTT. As protein: CASSPRPGSTDTQYF. The chain recombines TRBV11-2 with TRBJ2-3, with a weak D call TRBD2 (5 bases). V was trimmed by 5 bases and J by 2 bases, leaving 14 bases between them. Germline CDR1 and CDR2: SGHAT and FQNNGV. This CDR3 is 15 amino acids long.